This TCR beta chain was sequenced in a study of post-analysis software for immune sequencing data. Study overall: Several disease courses (relapsing-remitting, secondary progressive and progressive-relapsing) of multiple sclerosis were included. Study outcomes and limitations: In patients, about five TRBV segments were more frequent than in controls, with TRBV5-6, TRBV5-1 and TRBV20-1 among them. Samples made in the same batch grouped tightly together by F measure.

Researchers reported that TCR beta cDNA libraries carried unique molecular identifiers. In TCRdb, the PCR reads were re-called with MiXCR into one record per CDR3 protein. In the table there are 650,000 to 850,000 distinct CDR3 sequences, around 46% of which are singletons. The CDR3 is 16 residues long. V shed 0 bases, J shed 3 bases, and the junction held 4 bases outside the gene matches. Germline CDR1 LGHDT, CDR2 YNNKEL (reference sequence). This clonotype was seen just once. Antigen specificity is unknown. The sequence came from a girl between 10 and 17 years old with multiple sclerosis. The sequenced material came from blood. This sequence joins TRBV3-1 and TRBJ2-2; 7 nucleotides agree with TRBD1. The CDR3 here is CASSQDGDRYTGELFF. Written as DNA, the CDR3 is TGTGCCAGCAGCCAAGATGGGGACAGATACACCGGGGAGCTGTTTTTT.